The T cell receptor beta chain described here comes from a study of cytomegalovirus exposure and HLA in healthy donors. Findings and limits, study-wide: Reported results showed that the classifier diagnosed cytomegalovirus status with high specificity and sensitivity. First-cohort TCR clusters were later found to tend to co-occur in the 120 or so validation repertoires. The authors listed around 150 TCR beta chains as cytomegalovirus-associated.

The data were produced by immunoSEQ multiplex PCR, yet TCRdb's version contains in-frame clones alone and is incomplete. This sample has 52,000 or so clones; 89% occur once, and the top ten carry more than 14%. Comments on this clone: Antigen unknown.

Among the roughly 120 subjects of the validation cohort, separate from the approximately 660-subject first cohort, were the donors. Sequencing was performed on PBMCs. This clonotype originated in a woman aged 18-29 years in good health and CMV-seronegative.

The CDR3 DNA sequence: TGCGCCAGCAGCCGAAGCGGCAGTGGAGGGGGCGATACGCAGTATTTT. Encoded protein: CASSRSGSGGGDTQYF. The V gene is TRBV4-1, the J gene TRBJ2-3; weak D call: TRBD1 (7 bases). CDR3 size: 16 residues. Germline V gene data show CDR1 as MGHRA and CDR2 as YSYEKL. V lost 4 bases and J lost 6, with 20 bases in between.